These 21 T cell receptor beta chains were all obtained from the same sample, sequenced in a study of shared clonotypes between healthy human individuals. The repertoire was sequenced with immunoSEQ multiplex PCR; TCRdb's copy has only in-frame clones and lacks some. The sample lists fewer than 850,000 clones; 90% were seen once. The specimen sequenced was memory CD8+ T cells from PBMCs. Stated subset: CD45RO+ cells pooled with CCR7-negative TemRA cells. These receptors were taken from a man between 18 and 35 years old in good health. Some clones in this sample may be carry-over from other donors' samples.

Worth noting for this clone: The same CDR3 also results from other DNA sequences found in this sample. This chain connects TRBV27 to TRBJ2-1, with D perhaps given as TRBD1 or TRBD2 (5 bases each). The CDR3 has 13 amino acids. Germline-derived CDR1 and CDR2 are MNHEY and SMNVEV (reference sequence). The V end lost 2 bases, the J end lost 6 bases, and 8 bases lay between the germline ends. The CDR3 DNA sequence: TGTGCCAGCAGTTTAGGGGGTTCCAATGAGCAGTTCTTC. Translated, it gives CASSLGGSNEQFF.

The chain recombines TRBV9 with TRBJ1-3; no clear D gene. The germline V gene has CDR1 SGDLS and CDR2 YYNGEE. This CDR3 is 15 amino acids long. The ends were cut back, 4 bases at V and 6 bases at J, with 17 bases in the middle. CDR3 bases: TGTGCCAGCAGCCCAACCCCCTCGGGCTTAAACACCATATATTTT. Translation: CASSPTPSGLNTIYF.

Only one count was recorded for this clone. Other DNA sequences within the sample encode an identical CDR3. The chain employs TRBV9 and TRBJ2-7, with TRBD1 matching over 7 bases. The germline gives CDR1 SGDLS, CDR2 YYNGEE. V lost 0 bases and J lost 0; bases outside the gene matches: 0. The CDR3 has 14 amino acids. This chain's CDR3 is CASSVGDSSYEQYF. The DNA of the CDR3 is TGTGCCAGCAGCGTAGGGGACAGCTCCTACGAGCAGTACTTC.

This clone has a single count. The chain combines TRBV7-9 with TRBJ2-1; possible D gene TRBD2, 6 bases. Germline loops: CDR1 SEHNR, CDR2 FQNEAQ (reference sequence). V dropped 0 bases and J dropped 9 bases, with 15 bases sitting between them. The CDR3 spans 15 residues. The CDR3 DNA follows: TGTGCCAGCAGCTTAGCGCGGGGACGCAGAGGTGAGCAGTTCTTC. Translation gives CASSLARGRRGEQFF.

The J gene is TRBJ2-2, the V gene TRBV6-6; a possible D gene is TRBD2 (5 bases). The CDR3 sequence is 15 residues long. Trimming shortened V by 5 bases and J by 2 bases, and 12 bases separated the two germline ends. CDR1 and CDR2 from the germline V gene are MNHNY and SVGAGI (reference sequence). In nucleotides, the CDR3 is TGTGCCAGCAGTCCGCGGACTTTAAACACCGGGGAGCTGTTTTTT. As protein: CASSPRTLNTGELFF.

This clone is a singleton in its sample. The chain combines TRBV11-1 with TRBJ2-7; either TRBD1 or TRBD2 may fit D (5 bases each). Trimming stripped 5 bases from V and 0 bases from J, with 11 bases between. This CDR3 contains 14 residues. Looked up from germline, CDR1 is SGHAT and CDR2 is FQDESV (reference sequence). CDR3 residues: CASSGRGSSYEQYF. CDR3 nucleotide sequence: TGTGCCAGCAGCGGACGGGGCAGCTCCTACGAGCAGTACTTC. The entire variable domain, with the rest obtained from reference TRBV11-1 and TRBJ2-7, is as follows: EAEVAQSPRYKITEKSQAVAFWCDPISGHATLYWYRQILGQGPELLVQFQDESVVDDSQLPKDRFSAERLKGVDSTLKIQPAELGDSAMYLCASSGRGSSYEQYFGPGTRLTVT.

As DNA, the CDR3 is TGTGCCAGCAGCCAATTACTTAGCGGGAATGGGTACAATGAGCAGTTCTTC. As protein: CASSQLLSGNGYNEQFF. V and J are TRBV4-2 and TRBJ2-1; 8 bases line up with TRBD2. Germline CDR1 LGHNA, CDR2 YNFKEQ. The CDR3 covers 17 residues. With 2 bases clipped from V and 4 bases from J, the junction kept 10 bases outside the gene matches.

The chain recombines TRBV27 with TRBJ2-7; perhaps D is TRBD1 or TRBD2 (5 bases each). The V gene's germline CDR1 is MNHEY and CDR2 SMNVEV (reference sequence). Trimming took off 6 bases at V and 2 bases at J, with 14 bases between the two ends. There are 14 residues in the CDR3. In DNA form, the CDR3 reads TGTGCCAGCAGCCCCAGGGACGCCCCCTACGAGCAGTACTTC. It translates to CASSPRDAPYEQYF.

This clone was detected once. This sequence joins TRBV27 and TRBJ2-3, with 12 bases aligning to TRBD2. After removal of 5 bases from V and 1 base from J, the junction contained 4 bases not matched to a gene. CDR3 length equals 16 residues. Germline V gene sequence: CDR1 MNHEY, CDR2 SMNVEV (reference sequence). CDR3 amino acids: CASSTLAGGRTDTQYF. The CDR3 DNA follows: TGTGCCAGCAGTACACTAGCGGGAGGTCGCACAGATACGCAGTATTTT.

The gene calls are TRBV6-1 and TRBJ2-7; D possibly matches TRBD1 or TRBD2 (5 bases each). The V end lost 0 bases, the J end lost 7 bases, and 19 bases lay between the germline ends. The V gene's germline CDR1 is MNHNS and CDR2 SASEGT. The CDR3 runs 16 residues. CDR3: CASSEALGTGLREQYF. The CDR3 coding sequence is TGTGCCAGCAGTGAAGCTCTGGGGACGGGGCTCAGGGAGCAGTACTTC.

The CDR3 nucleotides read TGTGCCAGCAGCCCCAGGACACCGCCTGCCCACGAGCAGTTCTTC. This translates into CASSPRTPPAHEQFF. The chain combines TRBV7-6 with TRBJ2-1; D perhaps matches TRBD1 (5 bases). Germline V gene sequence: CDR1 SGHVS, CDR2 FNYEAQ. The CDR3 has 15 amino acids. V lost 5 bases to trimming and J lost 10 bases, with 21 bases between them.

Of note for this clone: Other DNA sequences in this sample translate to the same CDR3. The V and J genes are TRBV7-9 and TRBJ1-2; the match to TRBD1 covers 9 bases. Germline values: CDR1 SEHNR, CDR2 FQNEAQ (reference sequence). V dropped 3 bases and J dropped 4; count of bases not matched to a gene: 0. There are 13 residues in the CDR3. CDR3 loop: CASSLGQGYGYTF. In DNA, the CDR3 is TGTGCCAGCAGCTTGGGACAGGGCTATGGCTACACCTTC.

CDR3 loop: CASIQNRDKRETQYF. CDR3 in DNA: TGTGCCAGCATCCAAAACCGGGACAAAAGAGAGACCCAGTACTTC. The chain joins TRBV11-3 to TRBJ2-5, with D possibly TRBD1 on 6 matching bases. V gave up 7 bases and J gave up 4 bases, with 19 bases separating them. The CDR3 is 15 residues long. Germline assignment: CDR1 SGHNT and CDR2 YENEEA.

This rearrangement joins TRBV11-2 to TRBJ1-1; the D is unclear. This CDR3 has 12 residues. Germline CDR1 SGHAT, CDR2 FQNNGV. V was pared by 1 base and J by 9 bases, with 9 bases between. CDR3 loop: CASSLVIQQAFF. The DNA of the CDR3 is TGTGCCAGCAGCTTAGTAATACAGCAAGCTTTCTTT.

The chain has TRBV7-9 and TRBJ1-3; D gene unclear. CDR1 is SEHNR, CDR2 FQNEAQ, per germline (reference sequence). V dropped 3 bases and J dropped 2 bases, with 17 bases sitting between them. The CDR3 has 17 amino acids. The CDR3 loop reads CASSLESTVYAGNTIYF. DNA for the CDR3: TGTGCCAGCAGCTTGGAATCTACGGTGTACGCTGGAAACACCATATATTTT.

V usage is TRBV27 and J usage is TRBJ2-7; 10 bases match TRBD1. Trimming removed 5 bases from V and 1 base from J; junction bases left unmatched: 11. In germline, CDR1 is MNHEY, CDR2 SMNVEV (reference sequence). This CDR3 is 17 amino acids long. CDR3 protein: CASSPSQGDRGSYEQYF. The CDR3 nucleotides read TGTGCCAGCAGTCCCAGCCAAGGGGACAGGGGTTCCTACGAGCAGTACTTC.

The chain employs TRBV27 and TRBJ2-1; possible D gene TRBD2, 6 bases. The germline CDR1 and CDR2 sequences are MNHEY and SMNVEV (reference sequence). The CDR3 runs 15 residues. V was pared by 6 bases and J by 0 bases, with 12 bases between. CDR3 sequence: CASSGSGSSYNEQFF. The CDR3 DNA follows: TGTGCCAGCAGCGGGAGCGGAAGCTCCTACAATGAGCAGTTCTTC.

This chain uses TRBV7-8 with TRBJ2-2; no reliable D call. Looked up from germline, CDR1 is SGHVS and CDR2 is FQNEAQ. V lost 1 base to trimming and J lost 5 bases, with 17 bases between them. The CDR3 is 17 amino acids. The CDR3 DNA follows: TGTGCCAGCAGCTTAGTGTCCATATGGCAGATAACCGGGGAGCTGTTTTTT. It translates to CASSLVSIWQITGELFF.

This chain connects TRBV15 to TRBJ2-7, with 8 bases fitting TRBD2. Germline V gene lookup returns CDR1 LNHNV and CDR2 YYDKDF (reference sequence). The V segment lost 0 bases and the J segment 4 bases; nucleotides outside the gene matches: 11. The CDR3 sequence is 17 residues long. In DNA, the CDR3 is TGTGCCACCAGCAGAGATAGTGGGCGGGAGGATGGGTACGAGCAGTACTTC. This codes for CATSRDSGREDGYEQYF.

The J gene is TRBJ1-6, the V gene TRBV27; TRBD1 is a possible D gene (6 bases). The CDR3 has 17 amino acids. The germline V gene encodes CDR1 MNHEY and CDR2 SMNVEV (reference sequence). The V and J ends lost 5 bases and 4 bases respectively, with 18 bases between them. CDR3 bases: TGTGCCAGCAGTCCCCGGGGAGGGGGGGATTATAATTCACCCCTCCACTTT. It is translated as CASSPRGGGDYNSPLHF.

A single count supports this clone. The chain joins TRBV2 to TRBJ2-7, with 10 bases matching TRBD1. V dropped 5 bases and J dropped 4; count of bases not matched to a gene: 8. Germline V lookup: CDR1 SNHLY, CDR2 FYNNEI. The CDR3 consists of 15 residues. The chain's CDR3 is CASSYPGTGDYEQYF. The CDR3 bases are TGTGCCAGCAGTTACCCGGGGACAGGGGATTACGAGCAGTACTTC.